The present entry profiles one TCR beta chain with its context. The data originate from a study of shared clonotypes between healthy human individuals. Germline CDR1 reads GTSNPN; CDR2 reads SVGIG (reference sequence). Trimming stripped 2 bases from V and 7 bases from J, with 15 bases between. The CDR3 extends over 15 amino acids. Replicate PCRs for sorted subsets used around 200 ng DNA; this equaled tens of thousands of T cell genomes. TCRdb's copy holds only in-frame clones and misses some; the assay was immunoSEQ multiplex PCR. The data contain 950,000 to 1,100,000 clones, about 75% of them seen just once; the ten biggest clones take up around 1.5%.

The gene calls are TRBV30 and TRBJ1-6; a possible D gene is TRBD1 (5 bases). The clonotype comes from a man aged 18-30 years in good health. The specimen sequenced was memory CD4+ T cells sorted from blood. Subset of the sample: CD45RA-negative fraction. CDR3 nucleotide sequence: TGTGCCTGGAGTTGGGCAGGGCGTAAGAATTCACCCCTCCACTTT. Translation gives CAWSWAGRKNSPLHF.